The 5 T cell receptor beta chains given below trace back to one sample, sequenced in a study of vaccination and CD4 T cells after COVID-19. Oncomine TCR Beta short-read sequencing was applied to DNA from cultured CD4+ T cells. TCRdb passed the PCR reads through MiXCR, listing each CDR3 protein once. The data contain 15,000 to 25,000 distinct CDR3 sequences, approximately 38% of them seen just once; the ten biggest clones take up roughly 15%. Treatment defined: roughly nine-day PBMC culture with coronavirus spike peptide pools or control peptides (ViraFEST assay). No antigen has been identified for these receptors. Input material: cultured CD4+ T cells from blood. The source is a human donor with COVID-19.

This clonotype was counted only a few times. The CDR3 is CASSTGLPLHF. The CDR3 region has the DNA TGTGCCAGCAGTACAGGGTTGCCCCTCCACTTT. The chain employs TRBV6-2 or TRBV6-3 and TRBJ1-6; D is perhaps TRBD1 (6 bases). Looked up from germline, CDR1 is MNHEY and CDR2 is SVGEGT. The V gene lost 5 bases and the J gene lost 13 bases, with 9 bases spanning the gap. This CDR3 is built from 11 residues.

The sample holds a few counts of this clonotype. The rearrangement joins TRBV20-1 to TRBJ2-5, with 7 bases matching TRBD1. Trimming removed 3 bases from V and 5 bases from J; junction bases left unmatched: 15. Germline CDR1 reads DFQATT; CDR2 reads SNEGSKA (reference sequence). This CDR3 contains 16 residues. CDR3 nucleotide sequence: TGCAGTGCTAGCGGGGTCCCGACAGGGAGAGGCGAGACCCAGTACTTC. This codes for CSASGVPTGRGETQYF.

This chain links TRBV6-5 with TRBJ1-5; a possible D gene is TRBD1 (6 bases). Germline loops: CDR1 MNHEY, CDR2 SVGAGI. The V end was cut by 4 bases, the J end by 1 base, with 8 bases between. This CDR3 comprises 14 residues. CDR3 in amino acids: CASSFGQSNQPQHF. The CDR3 DNA sequence: TGTGCCAGCAGTTTTGGACAGAGCAATCAGCCCCAGCATTTT.

The sample holds a few counts of this clonotype. The chain has TRBV6-5 and TRBJ2-3, with 15 bases matching TRBD2. With 2 bases clipped from V and 6 bases from J, the junction kept 6 bases outside the gene matches. Germline values: CDR1 MNHEY, CDR2 SVGAGI. The CDR3 has 17 amino acids. CDR3 DNA sequence: TGTGCCAGCAGTTACCGTAGGACTAGCGGGGGGGCGGATACGCAGTATTTT. Its protein is CASSYRRTSGGADTQYF.

In its sample, this clonotype was seen a few times. The chain links TRBV6-1 to TRBJ1-1; D not certain. Germline V gene lookup returns CDR1 MNHNS and CDR2 SASEGT. Deletions cut 6 bases from V and 2 bases from J, with 13 bases between. CDR3 size: 14 residues. The CDR3 protein is CASRNWRVNTEAFF. As DNA, the CDR3 is TGTGCCAGCAGAAACTGGCGAGTCAACACTGAAGCTTTCTTT.